These 26 T cell receptor beta chains were sequenced from one sample in a study of shared clonotypes between healthy human individuals. Clones were sequenced by immunoSEQ multiplex PCR, and TCRdb holds only the in-frame ones, with some missing. The sample has about a million clones, about 72% seen once. Sequenced: memory CD4+ T cells from PBMCs. Noted subset: CD45RA-negative fraction. These receptor sequences come from a man in his late teens or twenties in good health. Some clones in this sample may be carry-over from other donors' samples.

The chain carries TRBV27 and TRBJ2-7; D possibly corresponds to TRBD2 (7 bases). The CDR3 consists of 12 residues. Trimming pared 6 bases from V and 4 bases from J, leaving 10 bases between. Germline CDR1 is MNHEY and CDR2 is SMNVEV (reference sequence). In nucleotides, the CDR3 is TGTGCCAGCAGGGGGAGGGGGTACGAGCAGTACTTC. It translates to CASRGRGYEQYF.

The J gene is TRBJ2-7, the V gene TRBV9; 11 bases line up with TRBD2. This CDR3 region has 17 residues. V shed 0 bases and J 2 bases; nucleotides not matched to a gene: 7. Germline V CDR1 and CDR2: SGDLS, YYNGEE. The chain's CDR3 is CASSVDQGTSGTYEQYF. The CDR3 region has the DNA TGTGCCAGCAGCGTAGACCAGGGGACTAGCGGAACCTACGAGCAGTACTTC.

The chain carries TRBV15 and TRBJ2-1; TRBD1 matches at 10 bases. CDR3 length equals 17 residues. Germline trimming cut 0 bases from V and 8 bases from J; bases unmatched to any gene: 10. Per germline, CDR1 LNHNV and CDR2 YYDKDF (reference sequence). The CDR3: CATSRDPPGQGIDEQFF. The CDR3 DNA is TGTGCCACCAGCAGAGATCCTCCGGGACAGGGGATCGATGAGCAGTTCTTC.

The gene calls are TRBV7-2 and TRBJ1-3, with D unclear. The CDR3 sequence is 15 residues long. The ends were cut back, 2 bases at V and 3 bases at J, with 11 bases in the middle. Germline V gene sequence: CDR1 SGHTA, CDR2 FQGNSA. CDR3 loop: CASSLLAAGGNTIYF. CDR3 in DNA: TGTGCCAGCAGCTTACTCGCTGCAGGTGGAAACACCATATATTTT.

This rearrangement joins TRBV7-8 to TRBJ1-2; possibly TRBD1 for D (5 bases). The CDR3 covers 14 residues. The germline CDR1 and CDR2 sequences are SGHVS and FQNEAQ. V was clipped by 1 base and J by 7 bases, with 13 bases between them. The CDR3 region is CASSLGQGAGGYTF. CDR3 sequence (DNA): TGTGCCAGCAGCTTAGGGCAGGGTGCCGGTGGCTACACCTTC.

The chain joins TRBV7-2 to TRBJ1-2; weak D call: TRBD1 (6 bases). Germline assignment: CDR1 SGHTA and CDR2 FQGNSA. V was cut by 5 bases and J by 8 bases, with 18 bases left in between. This CDR3 is built from 14 residues. CDR3 in amino acids: CASSLSGGPWGYTF. The CDR3 DNA follows: TGTGCCAGCAGCCTGTCCGGGGGCCCCTGGGGCTACACCTTC.

V usage is TRBV6-1 and J usage is TRBJ1-5; tentative D call: TRBD1 (6 bases). V was pared by 6 bases and J by 11 bases, with 14 bases between. The CDR3 length is 12 residues. Looked up from germline, CDR1 is MNHNS and CDR2 is SASEGT. This chain's CDR3 is CASSQGSMTQHF. For the CDR3, the DNA is TGTGCCAGCAGCCAGGGGTCCATGACCCAGCATTTT.

This chain joins TRBV2 and TRBJ2-7; D may match TRBD1 or TRBD2 (5 bases each). Trimming took off 0 bases at V and 6 bases at J, with 9 bases between the two ends. CDR1 and CDR2 (germline): SNHLY, FYNNEI. The CDR3 sequence is 13 residues long. The CDR3 region has the DNA TGTGCCAGCAGTGAAGCGATTGGGGGCGAGCAGTACTTC. Encoded protein: CASSEAIGGEQYF.

DNA for the CDR3: TGCGCCAGCAGCGTAGGGACTAGCGGGAGCACAGATACGCAGTATTTT. It is translated as CASSVGTSGSTDTQYF. The chain couples TRBV5-1 to TRBJ2-3, with 12 bases matching TRBD2. The V and J ends lost 4 bases and 0 bases, in that order; junction bases with no gene match: 3. The CDR3 consists of 16 residues. Germline CDR1 SGHRS, CDR2 YFSETQ.

V gene TRBV25-1 combines with J gene TRBJ1-1; no clear D. The CDR3 has 13 amino acids. V was pared by 8 bases and J by 0 bases, with 10 bases between. The V gene's germline CDR1 is MGHDK and CDR2 SYGVNS. The CDR3 is CASHLRLNTEAFF. In DNA, the CDR3 is TGTGCCAGCCACCTCCGATTGAACACTGAAGCTTTCTTT.

The rearrangement links TRBV30 to TRBJ1-1; tentatively, D is TRBD1 (6 bases). Per the germline V gene, CDR1 is GTSNPN and CDR2 is SVGIG (reference sequence). V lost 3 bases, J lost 8 bases, and 16 bases lay in between. This CDR3 spans 13 amino acids. CDR3 loop: CAWSFLGGGEAFF. The CDR3 bases are TGTGCCTGGAGCTTTTTGGGGGGCGGAGAAGCTTTCTTT.

Turning to this clone: Within the sample, other DNA sequences also encode this same CDR3. The chain is built from TRBV18 and TRBJ1-1; weak D call: TRBD1 (6 bases). CDR3 size: 13 residues. Germline lookup yields CDR1 KGHSH and CDR2 LQKENI. Trimming cost V 4 bases and J 0 bases, with 6 bases left between them. The CDR3 is CASSRGLNTEAFF. The CDR3 DNA sequence: TGTGCCAGCTCACGGGGGCTGAACACTGAAGCTTTCTTT.

This rearrangement joins TRBV5-1 to TRBJ1-1; 7 bases match TRBD1. The CDR3 consists of 15 residues. Germline V gene lookup returns CDR1 SGHRS and CDR2 YFSETQ. The V gene end was trimmed by 2 bases and the J gene end by 0 bases; junction bases not matched to a gene: 4. CDR3 sequence reads: CASSFQGGLNTEAFF. The CDR3 bases are TGCGCCAGCAGCTTTCAGGGGGGTTTGAACACTGAAGCTTTCTTT.

The rearrangement links TRBV4-1 to TRBJ1-1; 8 nucleotides agree with TRBD1. This CDR3 region has 16 residues. V lost 0 bases to trimming and J lost 1 base; unmatched junction nucleotides: 4. Germline V lookup: CDR1 MGHRA, CDR2 YSYEKL. The CDR3 DNA reads as TGCGCCAGCAGCCAAGATTCAGGGACAGGGAACACTGAAGCTTTCTTT. Its protein product is CASSQDSGTGNTEAFF.

This clone was seen more than once but under ten times. A read error may explain this, as a much larger clone is one base away. Other nucleotide sequences in the sample specify the same CDR3. The chain is built from TRBV7-3 and TRBJ2-1; tentative D call: TRBD1 (6 bases). The germline gives CDR1 SGHTA, CDR2 FQGTGA. The CDR3 runs 13 residues. Trimming cost V 2 bases and J 5 bases, with 7 bases left between them. The CDR3 protein is CASSLGQNNEQFF. The CDR3 DNA follows: TGTGCCAGCAGCTTAGGACAGAACAATGAGCAGTTCTTC.

In DNA, the CDR3 is TGTGCCAGCAGCTTAGACAGGGCAAATGAAAAACTGTTTTTT. It specifies CASSLDRANEKLFF. The chain couples TRBV7-2 to TRBJ1-4, with a possible D match to TRBD1 (6 bases). From germline, CDR1 is SGHTA and CDR2 FQGNSA. The germline V and J ends were trimmed by 1 base and 5 bases, with 8 bases remaining between them. The CDR3 consists of 14 residues. Supplemented by reference TRBV7-2 and TRBJ1-4, the full variable domain reads GAGVSQSPSNKVTEKGKDVELRCDPISGHTALYWYRQSLGQGLEFLIYFQGNSAPDKSGLPSDRFSAERTGGSVSTLTIQRTQQEDSAVYLCASSLDRANEKLFFGSGTQLSVL.

This clone showed up just once. The rearrangement links TRBV11-2 to TRBJ1-3; tentatively, D is TRBD1 (5 bases). Germline values: CDR1 SGHAT, CDR2 FQNNGV. The CDR3 extends over 14 amino acids. The V end lost 1 base, the J end lost 3 bases, and 7 bases lay between the germline ends. CDR3 loop: CASSLARVGNTIYF. CDR3 bases: TGTGCCAGCAGCTTAGCCAGGGTTGGAAACACCATATATTTT.

This clone was seen more than once but under ten times. Just one base apart from a much larger clone, this may be a read error. This sample also contains other DNA sequences that code for the same CDR3. The V and J genes are TRBV5-1 and TRBJ1-1; D uncertain. This CDR3 is 11 amino acids long. From germline, CDR1 is SGHRS and CDR2 YFSETQ. V gave up 0 bases and J gave up 8 bases, with 5 bases separating them. Here the CDR3 reads CASSLGGEAFF. CDR3 sequence (DNA): TGCGCCAGCAGCTTGGGGGGAGAAGCTTTCTTT.

This chain links TRBV6-1 with TRBJ2-3, with 10 bases identical to TRBD1. The CDR3 runs to 14 residues. CDR1 MNHNS and CDR2 SASEGT come from the germline V gene. J was trimmed by 6 bases and V by 6 bases; bases with no gene match: 6. The CDR3 spells CASSWTGGGDTQYF. CDR3 DNA sequence: TGTGCCAGCAGCTGGACAGGGGGAGGGGATACGCAGTATTTT.

This chain connects TRBV5-6 to TRBJ2-7; D call uncertain. This CDR3 region has 16 residues. Germline CDR1 and CDR2: SGHDT and YYEEEE. V was pared by 0 bases and J by 2 bases, with 15 bases between. CDR3 protein: CASSLGGREFPYEQYF. The CDR3 region has the DNA TGTGCCAGCAGCTTGGGAGGTCGCGAGTTCCCCTACGAGCAGTACTTC.

This chain joins TRBV28 and TRBJ2-1; a weak D match, TRBD1 (6 bases). The CDR3 runs to 15 residues. Trimming pared 6 bases from V and 2 bases from J, leaving 14 bases between. The germline CDR1 and CDR2 sequences are MDHEN and SYDVKM. DNA of the CDR3: TGTGCCAGCAGCCGCCTAGGGGGAACCTACAATGAGCAGTTCTTC. This gives the protein CASSRLGGTYNEQFF. Using reference TRBV28 and TRBJ2-1 for the parts outside the CDR3, the full variable domain is DVKVTQSSRYLVKRTGEKVFLECVQDMDHENMFWYRQDPGLGLRLIYFSYDVKMKEKGDIPEGYSVSREKKERFSLILESASTNQTSMYLCASSRLGGTYNEQFFGPGTRLTVL.

The J gene is TRBJ1-1, the V gene TRBV15; D may be TRBD1 (6 bases). Germline-derived CDR1 and CDR2 are LNHNV and YYDKDF (reference sequence). V was clipped by 0 bases and J by 9 bases, with 17 bases between them. The CDR3 length is 15 residues. The CDR3 nucleotides are TGTGCCACCAGCAGAGATGGAGGCAGGGGCCCGAAAGCTTTCTTT. It yields the protein CATSRDGGRGPKAFF.

CDR3 amino acids: CASSDDRTNTEAFF. The CDR3 DNA follows: TGTGCCAGCAGTGATGACAGGACGAACACTGAAGCTTTCTTT. This chain joins TRBV2 and TRBJ1-1; D is possibly TRBD1 (6 bases). V was trimmed by 3 bases and J by 1 base, leaving 9 bases between them. The germline V gene has CDR1 SNHLY and CDR2 FYNNEI. The CDR3 runs 14 residues.

The rearrangement joins TRBV28 to TRBJ1-1; possibly TRBD1 for D (5 bases). In germline, CDR1 is MDHEN, CDR2 SYDVKM. V lost 9 bases and J 2 bases, leaving 16 bases between the germline ends. The CDR3 is 14 residues long. The CDR3 region is CASADVGGNTEAFF. CDR3 bases: TGTGCCAGTGCCGATGTGGGGGGAAACACTGAAGCTTTCTTT.

The chain combines TRBV7-9 with TRBJ2-7; TRBD1 or TRBD2 may be the D gene (5 bases each). This CDR3 comprises 15 residues. Between the trimmed V and J ends, which lost 4 bases and 3 bases, there was a span of 16 bases. Germline V CDR1 and CDR2: SEHNR, FQNEAQ (reference sequence). CDR3 nucleotide sequence: TGTGCCAGCAGCTCCCCCGGGACCGGAGACTACGAGCAGTACTTC. It translates to CASSSPGTGDYEQYF. Based on the CDR3 plus reference TRBV7-9 and TRBJ2-7, the full variable domain is DTGVSQNPRHKITKRGQNVTFRCDPISEHNRLYWYRQTLGQGPEFLTYFQNEAQLEKSRLLSDRFSAERPKGSFSTLEIQRTEQGDSAMYLCASSSPGTGDYEQYFGPGTRLTVT.

This clone was found a few times. The rearrangement joins TRBV18 to TRBJ2-7; 10 nucleotides agree with TRBD1. This CDR3 spans 16 amino acids. Germline trimming cut 0 bases from V and 0 bases from J; bases unmatched to any gene: 2. The V gene's germline CDR1 is KGHSH and CDR2 LQKENI. CDR3 sequence: CASSPPRTGGSYEQYF. For the CDR3, the DNA is TGTGCCAGCTCACCACCGCGGACAGGGGGCTCCTACGAGCAGTACTTC.